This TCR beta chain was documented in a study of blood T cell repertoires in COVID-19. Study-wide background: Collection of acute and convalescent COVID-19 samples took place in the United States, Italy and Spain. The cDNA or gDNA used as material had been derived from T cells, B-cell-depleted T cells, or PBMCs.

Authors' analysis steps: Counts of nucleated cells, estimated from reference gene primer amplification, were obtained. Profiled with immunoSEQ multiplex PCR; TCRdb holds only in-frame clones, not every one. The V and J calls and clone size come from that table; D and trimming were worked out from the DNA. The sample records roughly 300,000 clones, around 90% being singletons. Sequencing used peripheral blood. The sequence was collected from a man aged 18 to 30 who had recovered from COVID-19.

The CDR3: CASRSGARNTEAFF. In nucleotides, the CDR3 is TGTGCCAGCAGGTCAGGGGCTCGGAACACTGAAGCTTTCTTT. The chain combines TRBV6-5 with TRBJ1-1, with D possibly matching TRBD1 (6 bases). CDR1 is MNHEY and CDR2 is SVGAGI in the germline V gene. Between the trimmed V and J ends, which lost 6 bases and 1 base, there was a span of 12 bases. This CDR3 is built from 14 residues.